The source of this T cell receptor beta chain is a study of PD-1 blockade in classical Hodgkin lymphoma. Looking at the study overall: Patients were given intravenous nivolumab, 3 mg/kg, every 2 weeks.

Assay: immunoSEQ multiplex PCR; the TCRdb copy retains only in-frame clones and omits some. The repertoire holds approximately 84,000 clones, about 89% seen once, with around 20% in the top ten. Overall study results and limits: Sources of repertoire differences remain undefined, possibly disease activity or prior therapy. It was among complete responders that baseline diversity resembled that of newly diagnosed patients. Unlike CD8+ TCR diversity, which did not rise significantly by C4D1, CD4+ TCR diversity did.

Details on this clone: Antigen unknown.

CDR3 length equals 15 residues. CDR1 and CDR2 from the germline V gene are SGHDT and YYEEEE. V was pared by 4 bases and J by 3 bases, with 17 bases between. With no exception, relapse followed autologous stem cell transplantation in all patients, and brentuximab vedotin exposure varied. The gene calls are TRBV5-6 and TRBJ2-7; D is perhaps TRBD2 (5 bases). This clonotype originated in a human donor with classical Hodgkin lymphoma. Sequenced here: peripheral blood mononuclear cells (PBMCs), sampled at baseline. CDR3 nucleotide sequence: TGTGCCAGCAGCCCGAAGGCGGACTGGCTCTACGAGCAGTACTTC. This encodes CASSPKADWLYEQYF.